This T cell receptor (beta chain) was recorded in a study of shared clonotypes between healthy human individuals. Concerning this clone: Its antigen is unidentified.

The CDR3 has 13 amino acids. The V end lost 7 bases, the J end lost 2 bases, and 11 bases lay between the germline ends. CDR1 is LNHDA and CDR2 is SQIVND in the germline V gene (reference sequence). The assay was immunoSEQ multiplex PCR, and TCRdb's table has in-frame clones only and misses some. The sample records 2 million to 2.5 million clones, almost 96% being singletons. General observations from the study: Sharing across a handful of donors was seen in roughly 5% of naive CD4 clonotypes.

The sample consisted of naive CD4+ T cells sorted from blood. Subset meaning: CD45RA+ positively selected. The receptor was derived from a man aged 18 to 30 in good health. V and J are TRBV19 and TRBJ2-5, with no clear D. The CDR3 region is CASKAASQETQYF. In nucleotides, the CDR3 is TGTGCCAGTAAGGCAGCATCTCAAGAGACCCAGTACTTC.